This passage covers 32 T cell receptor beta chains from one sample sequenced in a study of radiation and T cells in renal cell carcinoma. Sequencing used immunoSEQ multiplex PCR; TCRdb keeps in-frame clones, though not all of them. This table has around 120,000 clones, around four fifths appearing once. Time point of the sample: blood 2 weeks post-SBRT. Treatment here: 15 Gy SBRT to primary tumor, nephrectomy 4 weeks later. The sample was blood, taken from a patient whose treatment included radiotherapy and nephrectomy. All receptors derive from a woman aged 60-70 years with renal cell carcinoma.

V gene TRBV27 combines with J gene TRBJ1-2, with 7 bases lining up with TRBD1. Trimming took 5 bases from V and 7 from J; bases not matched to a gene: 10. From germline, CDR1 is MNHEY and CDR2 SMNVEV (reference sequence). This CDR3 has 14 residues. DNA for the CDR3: TGTGCCAGCAGTATGGGACAGTCCCTACGTGGCTACACCTTC. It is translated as CASSMGQSLRGYTF.

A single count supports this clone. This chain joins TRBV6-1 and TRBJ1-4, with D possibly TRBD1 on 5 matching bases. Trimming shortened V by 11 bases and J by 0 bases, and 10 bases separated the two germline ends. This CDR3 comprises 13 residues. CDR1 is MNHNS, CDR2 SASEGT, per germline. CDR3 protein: CAGQTATNEKLFF. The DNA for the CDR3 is TGTGCCGGCCAGACAGCAACTAATGAAAAACTGTTTTTT.

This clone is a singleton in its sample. CDR3 nucleotides: TGTGCCAGCAGCCCTAGTGGGGACAGGGGCCCCTTCTATGGCTACACCTTC. This codes for CASSPSGDRGPFYGYTF. J is TRBJ1-2 and V is TRBV7-2, with 10 bases lining up with TRBD1. The V and J ends lost 5 bases and 4 bases, in that order; junction bases with no gene match: 13. Germline assignment: CDR1 SGHTA and CDR2 FQGNSA. This CDR3 spans 17 amino acids.

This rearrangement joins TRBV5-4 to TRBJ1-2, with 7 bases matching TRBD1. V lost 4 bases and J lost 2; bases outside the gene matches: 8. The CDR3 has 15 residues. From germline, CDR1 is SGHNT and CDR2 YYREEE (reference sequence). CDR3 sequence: CASSQSSTGNYGYTF. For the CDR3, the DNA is TGTGCCAGCAGCCAATCCTCGACAGGGAACTATGGCTACACCTTC.

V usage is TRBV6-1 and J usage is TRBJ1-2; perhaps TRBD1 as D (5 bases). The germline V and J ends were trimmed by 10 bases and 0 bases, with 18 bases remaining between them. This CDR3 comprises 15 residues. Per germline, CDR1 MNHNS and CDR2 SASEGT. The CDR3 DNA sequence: TGTGCCACCAGCCGGACACACCTTTCTAACTATGGCTACACCTTC. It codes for CATSRTHLSNYGYTF.

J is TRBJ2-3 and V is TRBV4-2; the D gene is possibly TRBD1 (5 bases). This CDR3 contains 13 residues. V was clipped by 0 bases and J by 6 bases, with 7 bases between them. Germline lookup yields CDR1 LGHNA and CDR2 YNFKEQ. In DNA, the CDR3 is TGTGCCAGCAGCCAAGAAGGGGTGGATACGCAGTATTTT. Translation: CASSQEGVDTQYF.

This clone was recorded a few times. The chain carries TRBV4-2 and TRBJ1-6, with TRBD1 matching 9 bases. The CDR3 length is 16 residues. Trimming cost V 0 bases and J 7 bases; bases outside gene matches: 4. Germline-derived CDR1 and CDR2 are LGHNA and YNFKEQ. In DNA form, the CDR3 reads TGTGCCAGCAGCCAAGATTCCGGGACAGGGAATTCACCCCTCCACTTT. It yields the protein CASSQDSGTGNSPLHF.

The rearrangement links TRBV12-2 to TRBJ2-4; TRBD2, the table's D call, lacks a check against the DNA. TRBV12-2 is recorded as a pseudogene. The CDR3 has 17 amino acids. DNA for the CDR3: TGTGCACTCCATCCCCCGACCGGGGAACTAGCCAAAAACATTCAGTACTTC. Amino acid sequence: CALHPPTGELAKNIQYF.

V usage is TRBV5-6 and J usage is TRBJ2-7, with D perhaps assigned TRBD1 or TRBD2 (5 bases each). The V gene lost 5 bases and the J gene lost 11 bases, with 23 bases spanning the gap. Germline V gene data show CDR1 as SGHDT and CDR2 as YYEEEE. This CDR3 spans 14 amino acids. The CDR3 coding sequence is TGTGCCAGCAGGCATTGGCAGGGAGCCCCGAGCGAGTACTTC. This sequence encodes CASRHWQGAPSEYF.

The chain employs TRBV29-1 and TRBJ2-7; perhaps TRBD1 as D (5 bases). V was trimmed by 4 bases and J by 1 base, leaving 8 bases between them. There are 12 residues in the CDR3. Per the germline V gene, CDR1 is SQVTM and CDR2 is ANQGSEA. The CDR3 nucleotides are TGCAGCGTTGTAGGGGCTTCCTACGAGCAGTACTTC. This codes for CSVVGASYEQYF.

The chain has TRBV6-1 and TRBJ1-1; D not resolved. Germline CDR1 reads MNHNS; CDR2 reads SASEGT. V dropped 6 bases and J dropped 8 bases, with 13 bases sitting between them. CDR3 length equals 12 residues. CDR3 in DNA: TGTGCCAGCAGAGCGCCGGGGTCGGAAGCTTTCTTT. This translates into CASRAPGSEAFF.

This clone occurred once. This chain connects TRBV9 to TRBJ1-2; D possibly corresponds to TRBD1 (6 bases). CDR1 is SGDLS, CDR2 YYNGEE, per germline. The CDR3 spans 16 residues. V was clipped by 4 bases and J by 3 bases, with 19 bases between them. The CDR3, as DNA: TGTGCCAGCAGCAAAGGCTGGGGTGAGGGGGACTATGGCTACACCTTC. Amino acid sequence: CASSKGWGEGDYGYTF. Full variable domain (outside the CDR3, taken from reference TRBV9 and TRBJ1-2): DSGVTQTPKHLITATGQRVTLRCSPRSGDLSVYWYQQSLDQGLQFLIQYYNGEERAKGNILERFSAQQFPDLHSELNLSSLELGDSALYFCASSKGWGEGDYGYTFGSGTRLTVV.

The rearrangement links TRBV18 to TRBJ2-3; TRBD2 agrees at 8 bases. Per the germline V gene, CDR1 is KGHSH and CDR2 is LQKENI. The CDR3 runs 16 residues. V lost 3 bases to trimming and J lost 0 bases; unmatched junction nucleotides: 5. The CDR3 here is CASSPRLAFSTDTQYF. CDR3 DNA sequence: TGTGCCAGCTCACCCAGACTAGCGTTTAGCACAGATACGCAGTATTTT.

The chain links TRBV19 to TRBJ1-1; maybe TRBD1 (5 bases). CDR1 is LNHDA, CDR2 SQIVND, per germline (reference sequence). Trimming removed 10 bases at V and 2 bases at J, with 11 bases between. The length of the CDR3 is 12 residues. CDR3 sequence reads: CATDDRNTEAFF. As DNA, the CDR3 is TGTGCCACGGACGACAGAAACACTGAAGCTTTCTTT.

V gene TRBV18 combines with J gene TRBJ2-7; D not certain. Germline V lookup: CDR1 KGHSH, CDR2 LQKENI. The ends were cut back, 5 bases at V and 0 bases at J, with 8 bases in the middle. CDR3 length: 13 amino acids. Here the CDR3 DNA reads TGTGCCAGCTCAGGAAGACTCTCCTACGAGCAGTACTTC. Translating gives CASSGRLSYEQYF.

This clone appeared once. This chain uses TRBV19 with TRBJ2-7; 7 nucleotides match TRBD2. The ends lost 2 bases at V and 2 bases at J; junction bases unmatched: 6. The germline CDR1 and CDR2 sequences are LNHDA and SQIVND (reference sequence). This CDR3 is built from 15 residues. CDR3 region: CASSINGRGTYEQYF. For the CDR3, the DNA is TGTGCCAGTAGTATAAATGGGAGGGGAACCTACGAGCAGTACTTC.

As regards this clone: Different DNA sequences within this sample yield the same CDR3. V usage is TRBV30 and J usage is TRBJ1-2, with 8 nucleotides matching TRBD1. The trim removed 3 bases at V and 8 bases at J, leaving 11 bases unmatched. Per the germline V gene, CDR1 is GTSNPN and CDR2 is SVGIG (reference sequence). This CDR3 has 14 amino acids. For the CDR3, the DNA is TGTGCCTGGAGCCCGGACAGGGCCGCCTACGGCTACACCTTC. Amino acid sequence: CAWSPDRAAYGYTF. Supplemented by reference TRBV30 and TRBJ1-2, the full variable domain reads SQTIHQWPATLVQPVGSPLSLECTVEGTSNPNLYWYRQAAGRGLQLLFYSVGIGQISSEVPQNLSASRPQDRQFILSSKKLLLSDSGFYLCAWSPDRAAYGYTFGSGTRLTVV.

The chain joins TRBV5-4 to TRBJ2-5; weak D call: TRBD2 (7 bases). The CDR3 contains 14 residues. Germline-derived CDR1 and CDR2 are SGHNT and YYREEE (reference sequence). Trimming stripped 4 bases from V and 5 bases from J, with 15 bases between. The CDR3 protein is CASSPNGGRETQYF. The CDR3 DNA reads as TGTGCCAGCAGCCCGAACGGGGGGCGGGAGACCCAGTACTTC. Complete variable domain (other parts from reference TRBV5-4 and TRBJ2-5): ETGVTQSPTHLIKTRGQQVTLRCSSQSGHNTVSWYQQALGQGPQFIFQYYREEENGRGNFPPRFSGLQFPNYSSELNVNALELDDSALYLCASSPNGGRETQYFGPGTRLLVL.

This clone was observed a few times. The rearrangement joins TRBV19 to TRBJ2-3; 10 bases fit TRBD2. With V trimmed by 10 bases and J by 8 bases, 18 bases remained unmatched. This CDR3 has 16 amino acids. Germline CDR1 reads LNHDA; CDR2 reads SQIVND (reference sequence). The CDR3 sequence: CATSKGKREGQVTQYF. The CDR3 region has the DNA TGTGCCACCTCCAAAGGGAAGCGGGAGGGACAGGTTACGCAGTATTTT.

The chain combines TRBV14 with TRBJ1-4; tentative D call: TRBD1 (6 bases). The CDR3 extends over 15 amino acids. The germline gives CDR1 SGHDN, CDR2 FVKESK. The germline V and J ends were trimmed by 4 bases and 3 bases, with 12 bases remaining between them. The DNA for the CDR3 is TGTGCCAGCAGCCCTATACAGGGACCTAATGAAAAACTGTTTTTT. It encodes CASSPIQGPNEKLFF. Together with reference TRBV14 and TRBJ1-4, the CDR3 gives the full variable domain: EAGVTQFPSHSVIEKGQTVTLRCDPISGHDNLYWYRRVMGKEIKFLLHFVKESKQDESGMPNNRFLAERTGGTYSTLKVQPAELEDSGVYFCASSPIQGPNEKLFFGSGTQLSVL.

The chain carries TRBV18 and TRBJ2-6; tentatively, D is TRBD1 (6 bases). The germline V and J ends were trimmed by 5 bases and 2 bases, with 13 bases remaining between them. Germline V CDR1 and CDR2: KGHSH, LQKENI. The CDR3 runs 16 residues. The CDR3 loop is CASSNPTGTGANVLTF. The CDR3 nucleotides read TGTGCCAGCTCAAACCCCACAGGGACTGGGGCCAACGTCCTGACTTTC.

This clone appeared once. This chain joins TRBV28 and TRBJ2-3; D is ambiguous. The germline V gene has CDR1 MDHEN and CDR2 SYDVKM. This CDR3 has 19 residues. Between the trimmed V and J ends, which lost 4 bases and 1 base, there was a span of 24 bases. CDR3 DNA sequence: TGTGCCAGCAGTTCCAGTCCGACCACCTGGTATTCGCGCACAGATACGCAGTATTTT. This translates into CASSSSPTTWYSRTDTQYF.

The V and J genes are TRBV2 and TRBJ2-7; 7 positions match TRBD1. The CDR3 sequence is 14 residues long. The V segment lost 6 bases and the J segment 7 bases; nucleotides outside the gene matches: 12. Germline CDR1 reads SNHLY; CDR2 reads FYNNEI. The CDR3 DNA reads TGTGCCAGCAGCTACAGACAGGGCATGGGGGAGCAGTACTTC. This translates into CASSYRQGMGEQYF.

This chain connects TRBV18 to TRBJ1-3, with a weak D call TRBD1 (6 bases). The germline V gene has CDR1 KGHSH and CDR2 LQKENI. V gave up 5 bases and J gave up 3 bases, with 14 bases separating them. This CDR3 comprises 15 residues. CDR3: CASSSESGHGNTIYF. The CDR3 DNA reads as TGTGCCAGCTCATCCGAATCGGGACATGGAAACACCATATATTTT.

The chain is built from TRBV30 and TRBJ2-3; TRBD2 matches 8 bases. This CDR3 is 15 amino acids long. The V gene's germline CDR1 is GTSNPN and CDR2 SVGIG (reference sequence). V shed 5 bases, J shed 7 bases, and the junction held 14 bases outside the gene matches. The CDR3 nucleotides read TGTGCCTGGGACACCGGGACTAGTGAGCCGTATACGCAGTATTTT. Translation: CAWDTGTSEPYTQYF.

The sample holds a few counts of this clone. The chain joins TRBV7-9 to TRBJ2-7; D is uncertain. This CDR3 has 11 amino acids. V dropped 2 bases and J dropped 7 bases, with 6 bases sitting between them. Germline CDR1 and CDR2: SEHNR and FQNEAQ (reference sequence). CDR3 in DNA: TGTGCCAGCAGCTTACGAGGTGAGCAGTACTTC. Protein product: CASSLRGEQYF.

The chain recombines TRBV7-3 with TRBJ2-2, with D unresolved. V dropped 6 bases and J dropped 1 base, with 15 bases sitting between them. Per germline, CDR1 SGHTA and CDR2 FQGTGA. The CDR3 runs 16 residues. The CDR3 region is CASRPDLGLNTGELFF. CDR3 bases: TGTGCCAGCAGACCGGATTTAGGGTTGAACACCGGGGAGCTGTTTTTT.

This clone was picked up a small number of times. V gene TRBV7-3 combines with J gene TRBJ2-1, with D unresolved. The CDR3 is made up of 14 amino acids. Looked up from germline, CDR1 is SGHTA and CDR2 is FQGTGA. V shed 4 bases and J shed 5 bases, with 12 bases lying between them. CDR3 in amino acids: CASSSSDFDNEQFF. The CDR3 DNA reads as TGTGCCAGCAGCTCCTCCGACTTCGACAATGAGCAGTTCTTC.

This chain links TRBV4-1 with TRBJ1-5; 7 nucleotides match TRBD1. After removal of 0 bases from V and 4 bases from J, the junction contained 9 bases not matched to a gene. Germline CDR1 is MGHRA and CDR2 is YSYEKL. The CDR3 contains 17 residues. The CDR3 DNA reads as TGCGCCAGCAGCCAAGATGAGAGTGGACAGGTAAATCAGCCCCAGCATTTT. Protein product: CASSQDESGQVNQPQHF.

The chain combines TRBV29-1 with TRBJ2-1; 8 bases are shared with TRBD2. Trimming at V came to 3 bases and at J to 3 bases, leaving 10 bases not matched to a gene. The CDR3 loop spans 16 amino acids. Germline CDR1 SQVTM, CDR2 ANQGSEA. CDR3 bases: TGCAGCGTTGACGACTTCCCGGGGGGGGACTACAATGAGCAGTTCTTC. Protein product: CSVDDFPGGDYNEQFF.

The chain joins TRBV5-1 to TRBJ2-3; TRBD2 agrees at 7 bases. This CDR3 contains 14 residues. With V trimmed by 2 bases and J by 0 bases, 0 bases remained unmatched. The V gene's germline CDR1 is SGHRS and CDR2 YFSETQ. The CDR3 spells CASSLAGSTDTQYF. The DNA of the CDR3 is TGCGCCAGCAGCTTAGCGGGGAGCACAGATACGCAGTATTTT.

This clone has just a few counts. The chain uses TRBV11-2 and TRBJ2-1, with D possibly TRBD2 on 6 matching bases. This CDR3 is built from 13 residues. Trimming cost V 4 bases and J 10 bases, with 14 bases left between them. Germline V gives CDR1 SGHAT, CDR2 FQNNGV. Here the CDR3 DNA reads TGTGCCAGCAGCTCGGTTCTAGCGCCAGAGCAGTTCTTC. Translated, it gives CASSSVLAPEQFF.